Judged by abundance, the clone carrying this T cell receptor (beta chain) is medium-sized. The antigen remains unidentified. The junction departs from the called germline gene at one end, perhaps through a read error. The data are from a study of liver allograft versus peripheral blood T cells. Across the whole study: The study compared liver allograft T cell receptor repertoires against peripheral blood repertoires of liver transplant recipients. Overall study findings and caveats: Repertoires of T cell receptors that resided inside liver allografts reportedly differed from those in peripheral blood.

The CDR3 runs 15 residues. Germline V gives CDR1 SGHTA, CDR2 FQGTGA. Using its own MiXCR run on the reads, TCRdb lists one record per CDR3 protein. Found here are about 3,500 distinct CDR3 sequences, approximately 15% of them singletons; the top ten hold about 3%. The chain is built from TRBV7-3 and TRBJ1-2, with a tentative D call TRBD1 (6 bases). This receptor was identified in a human patient who had a liver transplant. A subset of T cells may come from the graft donor. CDR3 sequence (DNA): TGTGCCAGCAGCATAACAGGGACGGAGGCCTATGGCTACACCTTC. It encodes CASSITGTEAYGYTF.